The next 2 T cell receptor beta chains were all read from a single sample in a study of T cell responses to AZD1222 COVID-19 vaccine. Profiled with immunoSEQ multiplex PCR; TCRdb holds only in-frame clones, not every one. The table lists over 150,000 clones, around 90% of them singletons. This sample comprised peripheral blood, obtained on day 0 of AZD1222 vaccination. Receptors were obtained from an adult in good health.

The CDR3 reads CASSLVAREQYF. DNA of the CDR3: TGTGCCAGCAGTTTAGTGGCCCGCGAGCAGTACTTC. The chain combines TRBV28 with TRBJ2-7; D not certain. The CDR3 totals 12 residues. Germline V lookup: CDR1 MDHEN, CDR2 SYDVKM. Trimming shortened V by 2 bases and J by 6 bases, and 8 bases separated the two germline ends.

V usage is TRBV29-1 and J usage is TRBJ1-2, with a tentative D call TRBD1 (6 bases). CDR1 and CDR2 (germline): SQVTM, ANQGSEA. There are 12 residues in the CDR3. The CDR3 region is CGSRGWDDGYTF. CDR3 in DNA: TGCGGCAGCAGGGGCTGGGACGATGGCTACACCTTC.